This passage covers 16 T cell receptor beta chains from one sample sequenced in a study of blood T cell repertoires in COVID-19 (dated by TCRdb to about 2020). Library preparation was by the immunoSEQ multiplex PCR assay. In its TCRdb copy, this immuneACCESS table keeps in-frame sequences only and misses some clones. Where compared with another copy, unresolved V genes explain less than half of these, and the others have no known cause. Here the sample has about 97,000 clones; around 87% occur a single time. The top ten constitute approximately 20% of the sample. Sequencing was carried out using peripheral blood. The receptors were gathered from a human donor in a cohort sampled during active COVID-19.

This sequence joins TRBV7-9 and TRBJ1-3; 8 bases line up with TRBD1. Germline V CDR1 and CDR2: SEHNR, FQNEAQ (reference sequence). CDR3 size: 17 residues. V lost 6 bases and J lost 4; bases outside the gene matches: 14. The CDR3 is CASSPGTGLSWGNTIYF. CDR3 DNA: TGTGCCAGCAGTCCCGGGACAGGCCTTTCGTGGGGAAACACCATATATTTT.

The chain combines TRBV5-4 with TRBJ1-6; D unresolved. CDR3 length: 14 residues. Trimming took off 2 bases at V and 10 bases at J, with 13 bases between the two ends. CDR1 is SGHNT, CDR2 YYREEE, per germline (reference sequence). The CDR3 sequence: CASSFYQAPSPLHF. DNA of the CDR3: TGTGCCAGCAGCTTTTACCAGGCCCCCTCACCCCTCCACTTT.

V gene TRBV6-4 combines with J gene TRBJ1-2, with D perhaps matching TRBD1 (6 bases). This CDR3 has 16 amino acids. The V gene lost 5 bases and the J gene lost 5 bases, with 21 bases spanning the gap. Germline CDR1 reads MRHNA; CDR2 reads SNTAGT. The DNA for the CDR3 is TGTGCCAGCAGTTTCCAGGGGACGCCCTTTAGATATGGCTACACCTTC. This sequence encodes CASSFQGTPFRYGYTF.

This chain connects TRBV28 to TRBJ2-7, with D perhaps matching TRBD2 (7 bases). CDR3 size: 14 residues. Germline V CDR1 and CDR2: MDHEN, SYDVKM. Between the trimmed V and J ends, which lost 2 bases and 4 bases, there was a span of 12 bases. For the CDR3, the DNA is TGTGCCAGCAGTTTAGGGGGGGGGCGTTACGAGCAGTACTTC. This sequence encodes CASSLGGGRYEQYF.

V gene TRBV7-9 combines with J gene TRBJ2-5, with 10 bases that match TRBD2. Losses at the gene ends were 1 base for V and 8 bases for J; bases not matched to a gene: 4. Per the germline V gene, CDR1 is SEHNR and CDR2 is FQNEAQ (reference sequence). This CDR3 is 14 amino acids long. The chain's CDR3 is CASSLGLAGDTQYF. As DNA, the CDR3 is TGTGCCAGCAGCTTAGGCCTAGCGGGAGATACCCAGTACTTC.

Remarks on this clone: A read error may account for a junction end that differs from germline. The rearrangement joins TRBV12-3 or TRBV12-4 to TRBJ1-2; D perhaps matches TRBD1 (6 bases). This CDR3 spans 12 amino acids. The CDR3 bases are TGTGCCAGCAGTCCGGACAGTCCTGGCTGCACCTTC. Translating it yields CASSPDSPGCTF.

The chain is built from TRBV4-3 and TRBJ1-4; D gene unclear. The CDR3 sequence is 16 residues long. Germline V lookup: CDR1 LGHNA, CDR2 YSLEER. V gave up 0 bases and J gave up 8 bases, with 16 bases separating them. As DNA, the CDR3 is TGCGCCAGCAGCCAAGATCCCCGGGCGGGGTGGGAAAAACTGTTTTTT. This encodes CASSQDPRAGWEKLFF.

V is TRBV5-6 and J is TRBJ1-6; 8 nucleotides align to TRBD1. V shed 4 bases, J shed 8 bases, and the junction held 11 bases outside the gene matches. CDR1 SGHDT and CDR2 YYEEEE come from the germline V gene. This CDR3 is built from 16 residues. The CDR3 protein is CASSPGQAIRHSPLHF. DNA for the CDR3: TGTGCCAGCAGCCCGGGACAGGCAATTAGGCATTCACCCCTCCACTTT.

This CDR3 is CASSRQGSYTEAFF. Here the CDR3 DNA reads TGTGCCAGCAGTAGACAGGGTTCGTACACTGAAGCTTTCTTT. The chain uses TRBV28 and TRBJ1-1; TRBD1 aligns across 7 bases. Per germline, CDR1 MDHEN and CDR2 SYDVKM. CDR3 size: 14 residues. V lost 5 bases and J lost 3; bases outside the gene matches: 6.

The J gene is TRBJ2-7, the V gene TRBV18; 10 bases match TRBD1. The CDR3 is 19 residues long. The V and J ends lost 2 bases and 5 bases, in that order; junction bases with no gene match: 18. Germline CDR1 reads KGHSH; CDR2 reads LQKENI. CDR3 residues: CASSPITFFPGQGMNEQYF. The CDR3 DNA reads as TGTGCCAGCTCACCAATTACATTCTTCCCGGGACAGGGGATGAACGAGCAGTACTTC.

This clone was counted only a few times. The sample contains more than one DNA sequence encoding this CDR3. The V gene is TRBV19, the J gene TRBJ2-7; 10 bases line up with TRBD2. This CDR3 is 14 amino acids long. Per germline, CDR1 LNHDA and CDR2 SQIVND (reference sequence). V lost 3 bases and J lost 6; bases outside the gene matches: 5. The CDR3 nucleotides are TGTGCCAGTAGTATCGGTCTAGCGGGAGTCGAGCAGTACTTC. Translation: CASSIGLAGVEQYF.

This chain links TRBV2 with TRBJ2-7, with 10 nucleotides matching TRBD2. The CDR3 is 15 residues long. Germline CDR1 is SNHLY and CDR2 is FYNNEI. V lost 3 bases, J lost 6 bases, and 8 bases stayed unmatched. This CDR3 is CASSEGLAGVPEQYF. The CDR3 DNA reads TGTGCCAGCAGTGAGGGGCTAGCGGGAGTCCCCGAGCAGTACTTC.

The J gene is TRBJ2-3, the V gene TRBV19, with 13 positions matching TRBD2. V was pared by 3 bases and J by 3 bases, with 3 bases of the junction left unmatched. The CDR3 totals 16 residues. The germline V gene encodes CDR1 LNHDA and CDR2 SQIVND (reference sequence). The CDR3 bases are TGTGCCAGTAGTATGTCGACTAGCGGGGGGACAGATACGCAGTATTTT. Residues: CASSMSTSGGTDTQYF.

The V gene is TRBV18, the J gene TRBJ2-5; no clear D gene. There are 14 residues in the CDR3. Trimming removed 1 base at V and 2 bases at J, with 8 bases between. Germline V gene lookup returns CDR1 KGHSH and CDR2 LQKENI. The CDR3 here is CASSPRPRQETQYF. CDR3 nucleotides: TGTGCCAGCTCACCACGGCCCCGACAAGAGACCCAGTACTTC.

This chain's CDR3 is CASSGGTVKETQYF. DNA for the CDR3: TGCGCCAGCAGTGGTGGGACAGTTAAAGAGACCCAGTACTTC. The chain employs TRBV10-2 and TRBJ2-5, with 7 positions matching TRBD1. Germline values: CDR1 WSHSY, CDR2 SAAADI. The CDR3 covers 14 residues. The trim removed 4 bases at V and 3 bases at J, leaving 5 bases unmatched.

The V and J genes are TRBV11-1 and TRBJ1-2, with unresolved D. Looked up from germline, CDR1 is SGHAT and CDR2 is FQDESV (reference sequence). The CDR3 has 15 residues. V gave up 1 base and J gave up 4 bases, with 13 bases separating them. The CDR3 reads CASSLDWTGSYGYTF. CDR3 coding DNA: TGTGCCAGCAGCTTAGACTGGACGGGATCCTATGGCTACACCTTC.